This TCR beta chain was sequenced during a study of follicular helper T cells after annual influenza vaccination. The time point here: 2014-2015 season, 7 days after vaccination. Adults were given seasonal inactivated influenza vaccine, and blood CD4 subsets were sorted before and after vaccination. Subjects lived in the community and lacked influenza vaccine within the prior 6 months. Per time point, about 35-110 mL of blood was sampled. Sequencing used immunoSEQ multiplex PCR; TCRdb keeps in-frame clones, though not all of them. The repertoire holds about 15,000 clones, with 70% to 85% as singletons. Regarding the study as a whole: Rare clonotypes were missed; only roughly 8.5-23% of cells gave TCRB.

Remarks on this clone: Its antigen remains unidentified.

The source material was CXCR5+ CD38- circulating T follicular helper cells from blood, sampled 7 days after influenza vaccination. Subset indicated: circulating Tfh, non-naive CD4+CXCR5+PD-1+ (ICOS+CD38+ or ICOS-CD38-). This TCR was sampled from an adult who received the influenza vaccine.

CDR3 DNA sequence: TGTGCCAGCAGTGAACGAGCTTTTGCAGGCAGCTCCTATAATTCACCCCTCCACTTT. Protein product: CASSERAFAGSSYNSPLHF. The rearrangement joins TRBV6-1 to TRBJ1-6; D is uncertain. The CDR3 totals 19 residues. Trimming removed 2 bases from V and 0 bases from J, with 17 bases in between. Per the germline V gene, CDR1 is MNHNS and CDR2 is SASEGT.